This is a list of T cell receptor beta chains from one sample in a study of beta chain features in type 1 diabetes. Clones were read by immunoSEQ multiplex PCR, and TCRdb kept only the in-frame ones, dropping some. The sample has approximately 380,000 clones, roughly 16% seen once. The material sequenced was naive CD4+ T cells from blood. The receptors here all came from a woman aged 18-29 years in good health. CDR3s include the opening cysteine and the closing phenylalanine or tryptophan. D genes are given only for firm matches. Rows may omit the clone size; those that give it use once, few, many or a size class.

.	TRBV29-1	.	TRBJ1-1	CSIWDTMNTEAFF	TGCAGCATATGGGACACCATGAACACTGAAGCTTTCTTT
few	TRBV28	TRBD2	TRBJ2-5	CASSGTGGLGTQYF	TGTGCCAGCAGTGGAACGGGAGGGTTGGGGACCCAGTACTTC
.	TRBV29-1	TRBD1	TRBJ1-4	CSVQGVGNEKLFF	TGCAGCGTTCAGGGGGTGGGTAATGAAAAACTGTTTTTT
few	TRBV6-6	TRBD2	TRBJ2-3	CASSHTSGGADTQYF	TGTGCCAGCAGCCACACTAGCGGGGGGGCAGATACGCAGTATTTT
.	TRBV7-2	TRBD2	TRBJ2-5	CASSSPSGLIQETQYF	TGTGCCAGCAGCTCGCCTAGCGGGCTGATTCAAGAGACCCAGTACTTC
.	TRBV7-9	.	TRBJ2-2	CASSLRTGKNTGELFF	TGTGCCAGCAGCCTTCGAACGGGGAAGAACACCGGGGAGCTGTTTTTT
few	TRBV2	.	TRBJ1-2	CASNQVYYGYTF	TGTGCCAGCAATCAGGTTTACTATGGCTACACCTTC
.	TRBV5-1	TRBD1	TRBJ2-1	CASSLGQGMDEQFF	TGCGCCAGCAGCTTGGGACAGGGTATGGATGAGCAGTTCTTC
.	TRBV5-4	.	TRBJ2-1	CASGRSSGGGNEQFF	TGTGCCAGCGGAAGATCTAGCGGAGGGGGGAATGAGCAGTTCTTC
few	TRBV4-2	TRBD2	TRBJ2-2	CASSREGSANTGELFF	TGTGCCAGCAGCCGGGAGGGTAGTGCGAACACCGGGGAGCTGTTTTTT
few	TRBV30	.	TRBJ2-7	CAWTLALADWQYF	TGTGCCTGGACCTTGGCCTTGGCGGACTGGCAGTACTTC
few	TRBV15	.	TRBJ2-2	CATRGSLTAGELFF	TGTGCCACCAGAGGCTCCCTAACAGCCGGGGAGCTGTTTTTT
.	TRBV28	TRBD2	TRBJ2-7	CASSPGGRRGDEQYF	TGTGCCAGCAGTCCGGGCGGGAGGCGGGGCGACGAGCAGTACTTC
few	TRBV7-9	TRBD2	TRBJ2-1	CASSFSTGLAGQGPNEQFF	TGTGCCAGCAGCTTCAGCACTGGTCTAGCGGGTCAAGGACCCAATGAGCAGTTCTTC
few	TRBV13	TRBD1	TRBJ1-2	CASSSGQGRGGYTF	TGTGCCAGCAGCTCCGGACAGGGGCGAGGTGGCTACACCTTC
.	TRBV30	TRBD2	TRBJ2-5	CAWSRDLAAQETQYF	TGTGCCTGGAGTCGGGATCTAGCGGCTCAAGAGACCCAGTACTTC
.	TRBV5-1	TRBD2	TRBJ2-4	CASSLGTSGRAQNIQYF	TGCGCCAGCAGCTTGGGGACTAGCGGGAGGGCACAGAACATTCAGTACTTC
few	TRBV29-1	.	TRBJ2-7	CSVVRSGHEQYF	TGCAGCGTTGTTAGGAGCGGCCACGAGCAGTACTTC
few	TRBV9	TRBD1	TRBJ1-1	CASSGRDRGTEAFF	TGTGCCAGCAGCGGACGGGACAGGGGTACTGAAGCTTTCTTT
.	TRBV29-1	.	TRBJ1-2	CSVGYRTQPDGYTF	TGCAGCGTGGGGTACAGGACCCAGCCTGATGGCTACACCTTC
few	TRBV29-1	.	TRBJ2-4	CSVGGLAKNIQYF	TGCAGCGTTGGGGGGCTAGCCAAAAACATTCAGTACTTC